The sequence of this T cell receptor (beta chain) was determined in a study of T cell responses to AZD1222 COVID-19 vaccine. Whole-study results and caveats: At baseline, seropositivity was found in only a handful of AZD1222 recipients.

About this clone itself: Its antigen is not identified.

Pooled in the analysis were second doses at about 4 or about 12 weeks. Only in-frame clones appear in the TCRdb table, and some are missing; sequencing was by immunoSEQ multiplex PCR. The sample records roughly 86,000 clones, approximately 81% being singletons. This CDR3 spans 16 amino acids. The ends were cut back, 4 bases at V and 3 bases at J, with 20 bases in the middle. Looked up from germline, CDR1 is SQVTM and CDR2 is ANQGSEA. The V and J genes are TRBV29-1 and TRBJ2-3; TRBD1 is a possible D gene (6 bases). This TCR was sampled from an adult who received the AZD1222 COVID-19 vaccine. The sequences come from peripheral blood, collected 28 days after the second AZD1222 dose. CDR3 DNA: TGCAGCGTTGCCCCTACAGGGTATCGTGGTACAGATACGCAGTATTTT. Translating it yields CSVAPTGYRGTDTQYF.